Sequencing of this T cell receptor beta chain was carried out in a study of cytomegalovirus exposure and HLA in healthy donors. Turning to the study itself: According to later analysis, the same platform produced the 110 or so validation and several hundred first-cohort repertoires. Overall study results and limits: That first-cohort TCR clusters tended to co-occur in the approximately 110 validation repertoires was found in a later analysis. In vitro experiments confirmed that three CMV-associated chains were specific for CMV antigens.

J gave up 2 bases and V 3 bases, and 22 bases lay outside the gene matches. This CDR3 comprises 22 residues. Germline V gives CDR1 MDHEN, CDR2 SYDVKM. As concerns this clone: The target antigen is unknown.

TCRdb's copy holds only in-frame clones and misses some; the assay was immunoSEQ multiplex PCR. The data show over 85,000 clones, roughly 92% seen once. This sequence was found in a woman aged 30 to 39 in good health and CMV-seropositive. V is TRBV28 and J is TRBJ2-2; the match to TRBD2 covers 9 bases. The sample consisted of PBMCs. The CDR3 sequence is CASSFGLAGVIFPSKNTGELFF. CDR3 DNA sequence: TGTGCCAGCAGTTTTGGGTTAGCGGGAGTTATTTTCCCATCAAAAAACACCGGGGAGCTGTTTTTT.